The 10 T cell receptor beta chains reported below all come from one sample, sequenced in a study of T cell repertoires in cytomegalovirus infection. TCRdb reprocessed the reads via MiXCR and lists one record per CDR3 protein. The data show about half a million distinct CDR3 sequences, about 42% seen once. No antigens are known for them. The source material was cultured PBMCs, sampled from culture after CMV antigen stimulation. Every receptor here comes from a human donor in good health (CMV status not recorded). Some clones in this sample may be carry-over from other donors' samples.

The CDR3 here is CASSPSLASGAREQYF. The CDR3 DNA follows: TGTGCCAGCAGCCCCAGCTTGGCTAGCGGGGCACGCGAGCAGTACTTC. The chain is built from TRBV7-6 and TRBJ2-7, with 9 bases aligning to TRBD2. CDR3 size: 16 residues. Unmatched junction bases numbered 14, after V lost 5 bases and J lost 6 bases. CDR1 is SGHVS and CDR2 is FNYEAQ in the germline V gene.

The chain recombines TRBV4-3 with TRBJ1-5; D perhaps matches TRBD1 (6 bases). V was trimmed by 4 bases and J by 0 bases, leaving 7 bases between them. This CDR3 contains 14 residues. CDR1 is LGHNA, CDR2 YSLEER, per germline. The chain's CDR3 is CASSRDTSNQPQHF. The CDR3 DNA is TGCGCCAGCAGCCGGGACACTAGCAATCAGCCCCAGCATTTT.

V usage is TRBV3-1 and J usage is TRBJ2-3; the D gene could be TRBD1 or TRBD2 (5 bases each). The CDR3 covers 11 residues. Trimming stripped 7 bases from V and 6 bases from J, with 8 bases between. Per germline, CDR1 LGHDT and CDR2 YNNKEL (reference sequence). CDR3 residues: CASKGTDTQYF. CDR3 in DNA: TGTGCCAGCAAGGGGACCGATACGCAGTATTTT.

The chain is built from TRBV20-1 and TRBJ2-3; 11 bases match TRBD2. This CDR3 is 16 amino acids long. V shed 5 bases, J shed 6 bases, and the junction held 13 bases outside the gene matches. The germline V gene has CDR1 DFQATT and CDR2 SNEGSKA (reference sequence). CDR3 residues: CSAELLMTSGKDTQYF. CDR3 coding DNA: TGCAGTGCTGAACTTCTCATGACTAGCGGGAAGGATACGCAGTATTTT.

This clonotype was counted between two and nine times. The rearrangement links TRBV4-1 to TRBJ2-5; D is perhaps TRBD2 (6 bases). V lost 8 bases to trimming and J lost 5 bases, with 21 bases between them. The CDR3 sequence is 15 residues long. In germline, CDR1 is MGHRA, CDR2 YSYEKL. CDR3 sequence: CASRRVAAPEETQYF. CDR3 in DNA: TGCGCCAGCCGACGGGTAGCGGCTCCAGAGGAGACCCAGTACTTC.

The chain has TRBV9 and TRBJ1-1; TRBD1 is a possible D gene (5 bases). V shed 3 bases and J shed 11 bases, with 17 bases lying between them. The length of the CDR3 is 13 residues. Germline CDR1 and CDR2: SGDLS and YYNGEE. The CDR3 reads CASSAPRGGGAFF. In nucleotides, the CDR3 is TGTGCCAGCAGCGCCCCGCGGGGCGGTGGGGCTTTCTTT.

The rearrangement uses TRBV7-4 and TRBJ2-1, with D unclear. CDR3 length: 13 amino acids. Per the germline V gene, CDR1 is SGHVT and CDR2 is SQSDAQ. The V end lost 1 base, the J end lost 15 bases, and 16 bases lay between the germline ends. The CDR3 loop reads CASSLVLADRWFF. In nucleotides, the CDR3 is TGTGCCAGCAGCTTAGTGCTTGCCGATCGTTGGTTCTTC. The full variable domain, completed using reference TRBV7-4 and TRBJ2-1, is GAGVSQSPRYKVAKRGRDVALRCDSISGHVTLYWYRQTLGQGSEVLTYSQSDAQRDKSGRPSGRFSAERPERSVSTLKIQRTEQGDSAVYLCASSLVLADRWFFGPGTRLTVL.

The CDR3 sequence: CASSLARQAHYEKLFF. The CDR3 DNA reads TGTGCCAGCAGCTTAGCCCGACAGGCACACTATGAAAAACTGTTTTTT. The chain carries TRBV7-2 and TRBJ1-4; D perhaps matches TRBD1 (6 bases). The CDR3 spans 16 residues. V was trimmed by 0 bases and J by 6 bases, leaving 14 bases between them. The germline gives CDR1 SGHTA, CDR2 FQGNSA.

At least ten counts were recorded for this clonotype. The J gene is TRBJ1-5, the V gene TRBV19; maybe TRBD1 (5 bases). The germline CDR1 and CDR2 sequences are LNHDA and SQIVND (reference sequence). Trimming shortened V by 3 bases and J by 2 bases, and 11 bases separated the two germline ends. The CDR3 loop spans 15 amino acids. CDR3 in amino acids: CASSIKGSGNQPQHF. CDR3 nucleotide sequence: TGTGCCAGTAGTATTAAGGGGTCGGGCAATCAGCCCCAGCATTTT.

The chain couples TRBV4-3 to TRBJ2-4, with 10 bases matching TRBD2. Trimming at V came to 3 bases and at J to 5 bases, leaving 7 bases not matched to a gene. Germline loops: CDR1 LGHNA, CDR2 YSLEER. The CDR3 loop spans 16 amino acids. CDR3 sequence (DNA): TGCGCCAGCAGCCACTCGCTAGCGGGAGTAGAAAACATTCAGTACTTC. Amino acids: CASSHSLAGVENIQYF.